The present T cell receptor (beta chain) was sequenced within a study of cytomegalovirus exposure and HLA in healthy donors. General study results and limits: A few V segments could not be told apart, such as TRBV6-2 and TRBV6-3, and were left out. Clonal expansion, a later analysis showed, was greater in HLA-associated TCR beta chains than in equally common others. Evidence from a later analysis indicated that most CMV-associated TCR beta chains looked HLA-restricted.

Primers included in the PCR were 60 Vbeta and 13 Jbeta primers. Using immunoSEQ multiplex PCR, the repertoire was profiled, and TCRdb retains in-frame clones only, with some absent. This sample has approximately 110,000 clones, with about 73% found just once. Comment on this clone: Its antigen is unknown.

Looked up from germline, CDR1 is MNHNS and CDR2 is SASEGT. The ends lost 1 base at V and 0 bases at J; junction bases unmatched: 0. The CDR3 length is 15 residues. V is TRBV6-1 and J is TRBJ2-5, with TRBD2 identical over 9 bases. The receptor was derived from a woman aged 40 to 50 in good health and CMV-seropositive. The sample taken for sequencing was PBMCs. CDR3 nucleotide sequence: TGTGCCAGCAGTGAAGAGCGGGGGGACCAAGAGACCCAGTACTTC. Protein sequence: CASSEERGDQETQYF.